Presented here are 7 T cell receptor beta chains from one specimen sequenced in a study of T-cell reconstitution after alpha-beta-depleted transplantation in children. Unique molecular identifiers were built into the TCRbeta library. TCRdb re-analysed the PCR reads in MiXCR, keeping a single row per CDR3 protein. This sample has over 100,000 distinct CDR3 sequences, with about 8% found just once. Sample: PBMCs, taken before TCRalphabeta/CD19-depleted stem cell transplant. The receptor source for this set is a boy between 2 and 10 years old with acute lymphoblastic leukemia, due to receive a stem cell transplant.

This clonotype was seen only a few times. This sequence joins TRBV3-1 and TRBJ1-2; weak D call: TRBD1 (5 bases). Germline V gene sequence: CDR1 LGHDT, CDR2 YNNKEL (reference sequence). CDR3 length equals 14 residues. Trimming took 4 bases from V and 5 from J, leaving 14 bases between them. The CDR3 loop reads CASSPQGSPYGYTF. The CDR3 DNA reads as TGTGCCAGCAGCCCCCAGGGCTCCCCATATGGCTACACCTTC.

This clonotype was seen more than once but under ten times. The rearrangement uses TRBV6-1 and TRBJ2-5; D is perhaps TRBD2 (5 bases). The CDR3 spans 14 residues. V lost 5 bases to trimming and J lost 5 bases, with 15 bases between them. Looked up from germline, CDR1 is MNHNS and CDR2 is SASEGT. This CDR3 is CASSPSPTDETQYF. The CDR3 nucleotides read TGTGCCAGCAGTCCTAGCCCAACTGACGAGACCCAGTACTTC.

At least ten counts were recorded for this clonotype. The rearrangement joins TRBV9 to TRBJ2-5, with 14 bases that match TRBD2. V lost 0 bases to trimming and J lost 4 bases; unmatched junction nucleotides: 2. The germline V gene encodes CDR1 SGDLS and CDR2 YYNGEE. This CDR3 is 16 amino acids long. For the CDR3, the DNA is TGTGCCAGCAGCGTAGCAGGGACTAGCGGGGGAGAGACCCAGTACTTC. As protein: CASSVAGTSGGETQYF.

The gene calls are TRBV7-9 and TRBJ2-1; 9 bases fit TRBD1. V gave up 5 bases and J gave up 5 bases; unmatched junction bases: 7. This CDR3 has 15 amino acids. CDR1 is SEHNR and CDR2 is FQNEAQ in the germline V gene (reference sequence). As DNA, the CDR3 is TGTGCCAGCAGCCGACCGGGACAGGGTCACAATGAGCAGTTCTTC. Protein: CASSRPGQGHNEQFF.

This clonotype occurred many times. V and J are TRBV25-1 and TRBJ2-2; TRBD2 aligns across 8 bases. Germline V gene data show CDR1 as MGHDK and CDR2 as SYGVNS. The CDR3 runs 16 residues. V dropped 1 base and J dropped 0; count of bases not matched to a gene: 1. The CDR3 sequence is CASSESGGANTGELFF. Here the CDR3 DNA reads TGTGCCAGCAGTGAATCCGGGGGGGCGAACACCGGGGAGCTGTTTTTT.

This clonotype showed up many times. This chain connects TRBV7-9 to TRBJ2-1, with D possibly TRBD1 on 5 matching bases. CDR3 size: 16 residues. Germline V gene lookup returns CDR1 SEHNR and CDR2 FQNEAQ (reference sequence). Trimming shortened V by 5 bases and J by 0 bases, and 14 bases separated the two germline ends. CDR3 protein: CASSQVRQSSYNEQFF. CDR3 nucleotides: TGTGCCAGCAGCCAGGTCCGACAGAGCTCCTACAATGAGCAGTTCTTC. The full variable domain, rest sourced from reference TRBV7-9 and TRBJ2-1, is DTGVSQNPRHKITKRGQNVTFRCDPISEHNRLYWYRQTLGQGPEFLTYFQNEAQLEKSRLLSDRFSAERPKGSFSTLEIQRTEQGDSAMYLCASSQVRQSSYNEQFFGPGTRLTVL.

The sample holds many counts of this clonotype. The chain joins TRBV3-1 to TRBJ1-6; 9 bases agree with TRBD1. The CDR3 covers 16 residues. The trim removed 3 bases at V and 4 bases at J, leaving 4 bases unmatched. CDR1 is LGHDT, CDR2 YNNKEL, per germline (reference sequence). The CDR3 loop is CASSQTDRGYNSPLHF. Here the CDR3 DNA reads TGTGCCAGCAGCCAGACGGACAGGGGTTATAATTCACCCCTCCACTTT. The full variable domain, rest sourced from reference TRBV3-1 and TRBJ1-6, is DTAVSQTPKYLVTQMGNDKSIKCEQNLGHDTMYWYKQDSKKFLKIMFSYNNKELIINETVPNRFSPKSPDKAHLNLHINSLELGDSAVYFCASSQTDRGYNSPLHFGNGTRLTVT.